The 21 T cell receptor beta chains presented below share a single source sample, sequenced in a study of blood T cells in healthy people across ages. Alongside a J-beta primer mix, a sample-barcoded 5' primer served in a second PCR lasting 7 to 11 cycles. TCRdb processed the 5' RACE reads anew with MiXCR; each CDR3 protein has one entry. The table has some 760,000 distinct CDR3 sequences, around 25% seen once. This sample was also put to use in a study of T cells of mothers and their children.

The sequencing sample was made of blood. These receptors were collected from a boy between 10 and 17 years old in good health.

The V gene is TRBV7-2, the J gene TRBJ2-5; D not certain. Judging by the DNA end, TRBJ2-7 fits better; the J call may be wrong. CDR1 is SGHTA, CDR2 FQGNSA, per germline. This CDR3 has 13 residues. CDR3 bases: TGTGCCAGCAGCTTAGAGCACGGCTACGAGCAGTACTTC. This translates into CASSLEHGYEQYF.

In this sample, this clonotype turned up a few times. The rearrangement uses TRBV12-3 or TRBV12-4 and TRBJ2-5; D possibly matches TRBD1 or TRBD2 (6 bases each). CDR3 length equals 15 residues. The V end was cut by 3 bases, the J end by 4 bases, with 15 bases between. The CDR3 protein is CASSFERGGSETQYF. Here the CDR3 DNA reads TGTGCCAGCAGTTTTGAGCGAGGGGGGTCAGAGACCCAGTACTTC.

This clonotype was seen only once. This rearrangement joins TRBV7-1 to TRBJ2-1, with TRBD2 as a possible D gene (6 bases). TRBV7-1 belongs to the ORF category, with a function that is uncertain. The CDR3 spans 16 residues. V lost 3 bases to trimming and J lost 1 base, with 13 bases between them. The CDR3 is CASSSSASVSYNEQFF. CDR3 bases: TGTGCCAGCAGCTCCTCGGCTAGCGTGTCCTACAATGAGCAGTTCTTC.

The CDR3 region has the DNA TGCGCCAGCAGCCAAGTTGGACAGGAAAAACTGTTTTTT. Its protein product is CASSQVGQEKLFF. The rearrangement uses TRBV4-1 and TRBJ1-4; possible D gene TRBD1, 6 bases. The V end lost 1 base, the J end lost 8 bases, and 8 bases lay between the germline ends. There are 13 residues in the CDR3. Looked up from germline, CDR1 is MGHRA and CDR2 is YSYEKL.

This clonotype was counted only a few times. This chain connects TRBV21-1 to TRBJ2-5; no check of the table's D call, TRBD2, against the DNA was made. The DNA end is a closer match to TRBJ2-7, so the J assignment may be wrong. TRBV21-1 is described as a pseudogene. This CDR3 spans 18 amino acids. CDR3 DNA: TGTGCCAGCAGCAAAGGGGCTAGCGGGAGGCTCGGAGCGCGCGAGCAGTACTTC. This sequence encodes CASSKGASGRLGAREQYF.

This clonotype appeared a few times. This chain uses TRBV28 with TRBJ2-3; 11 bases map to TRBD2. The CDR3 runs to 18 residues. V lost 8 bases, J lost 0 bases, and 13 bases stayed unmatched. Per germline, CDR1 MDHEN and CDR2 SYDVKM. CDR3 in amino acids: CASLPPKTSGISTDTQYF. DNA of the CDR3: TGTGCCAGCCTACCCCCTAAGACTAGCGGGATTAGCACAGATACGCAGTATTTT.

J is TRBJ2-5 and V is TRBV4-1, with D tentatively TRBD1 or TRBD2 (6 bases each). The DNA end lines up better with TRBJ2-7; the J call may be wrong. Germline assignment: CDR1 MGHRA and CDR2 YSYEKL. The CDR3 runs to 16 residues. In nucleotides, the CDR3 is TGCGCCAGCAGCCATCTCTGGGGGGACAACTCCTACGAGCAGTACTTC. Encoded protein: CASSHLWGDNSYEQYF.

This clonotype was counted a few times. CDR3 loop: CASSLVLPGRGTDEQYF. For the CDR3, the DNA is TGTGCCAGCAGTTTAGTTCTGCCGGGACGAGGGACCGACGAGCAGTACTTC. The chain uses TRBV12-3 or TRBV12-4 and TRBJ2-7, with D possibly being TRBD1 or TRBD2 (5 bases each). Trimming took 1 base from V and 5 from J, leaving 21 bases between them. There are 17 residues in the CDR3.

This clonotype has a handful of counts. This sequence joins TRBV6-4 and TRBJ2-2, with 8 bases fitting TRBD1. This CDR3 is built from 15 residues. The V gene end was trimmed by 3 bases and the J gene end by 3 bases; junction bases not matched to a gene: 3. Germline assignment: CDR1 MRHNA and CDR2 SNTAGT. The CDR3 region is CASSDTDRDTGELFF. DNA of the CDR3: TGTGCCAGCAGTGATACGGACAGGGACACCGGGGAGCTGTTTTTT.

The chain recombines TRBV7-9 with TRBJ2-1; weak D call: TRBD2 (5 bases). This CDR3 has 14 amino acids. V dropped 3 bases and J dropped 2 bases, with 8 bases sitting between them. CDR1 and CDR2 from the germline V gene are SEHNR and FQNEAQ (reference sequence). DNA of the CDR3: TGTGCCAGCAGCTTCCGGGATACCTACAATGAGCAGTTCTTC. Amino acids: CASSFRDTYNEQFF. Based on the CDR3 plus reference TRBV7-9 and TRBJ2-1, the full variable domain is DTGVSQNPRHKITKRGQNVTFRCDPISEHNRLYWYRQTLGQGPEFLTYFQNEAQLEKSRLLSDRFSAERPKGSFSTLEIQRTEQGDSAMYLCASSFRDTYNEQFFGPGTRLTVL.

V is TRBV6-2 or TRBV6-3 and J is TRBJ1-1; TRBD1 is a possible D gene (6 bases). The CDR3 covers 15 residues. CDR1 MNHEY and CDR2 SVGEGT come from the germline V gene. V gave up 6 bases and J gave up 5 bases, with 19 bases separating them. The CDR3 is CASRRGGAWWTEAFF. The CDR3 DNA reads TGTGCCAGCAGGAGAGGGGGGGCTTGGTGGACTGAAGCTTTCTTT.

Of note for this clonotype: A single base separates this from a much larger clone, so it may be a read error. The chain employs TRBV3-1 and TRBJ2-1, with no clear D. The CDR3 is 12 residues long. Germline V gene data show CDR1 as LGHDT and CDR2 as YNNKEL (reference sequence). Trimming removed 3 bases at V and 4 bases at J, with 4 bases between. The CDR3 reads CASSHRYNEQFF. The CDR3 DNA sequence: TGTGCCAGCAGCCACAGGTACAATGAGCAGTTCTTC.

The rearrangement uses TRBV6-1 and TRBJ2-7; weak D call: TRBD1 (6 bases). The CDR3 has 13 residues. V shed 7 bases and J shed 4 bases, with 14 bases lying between them. Germline-derived CDR1 and CDR2 are MNHNS and SASEGT. The CDR3 is CASMGRDTYEQYF. CDR3 DNA: TGTGCCAGCATGGGAAGGGACACTTACGAGCAGTACTTC.

The V and J genes are TRBV18 and TRBJ1-1; 9 bases agree with TRBD1. The ends lost 3 bases at V and 5 bases at J; junction bases unmatched: 4. CDR3 length: 14 residues. Per germline, CDR1 KGHSH and CDR2 LQKENI. This CDR3 reads CASSPLGQGTEAFF. DNA for the CDR3: TGTGCCAGCTCACCCTTAGGACAGGGGACTGAAGCTTTCTTT.

The chain uses TRBV7-9 and TRBJ2-5, with D tentatively TRBD1 or TRBD2 (5 bases each). The end of the DNA aligns better with TRBJ2-1, so the J call may be wrong. The CDR3 is made up of 14 amino acids. In germline, CDR1 is SEHNR, CDR2 FQNEAQ (reference sequence). CDR3 residues: CASRPRGPYNEQFF. The DNA of the CDR3 is TGTGCCAGCAGACCCCGGGGCCCCTACAATGAGCAGTTCTTC.

This clonotype was detected only a few times. V and J are TRBV11-2 and TRBJ2-7; 13 positions match TRBD2. The V gene's germline CDR1 is SGHAT and CDR2 FQNNGV. This CDR3 comprises 18 residues. The junction had 8 bases not matched to a gene; V was cut back by 3 bases and J by 0 bases. Here the CDR3 reads CASSFGGTSGINSYEQYF. CDR3 sequence (DNA): TGTGCCAGCAGCTTTGGGGGGACTAGCGGGATAAACTCCTACGAGCAGTACTTC.

This clonotype has just a few counts. The CDR3: CSVCPTGRTVQYF. The CDR3 DNA sequence: TGCAGCGTATGCCCGACAGGGAGGACAGTGCAGTACTTC. The chain joins TRBV29-1 to TRBJ2-7; the D gene is possibly TRBD1 (7 bases). Germline V lookup: CDR1 SQVTM, CDR2 ANQGSEA. This CDR3 is built from 13 residues. The V end was cut by 6 bases, the J end by 9 bases, with 21 bases between.

This clonotype was counted only a few times. One end of the junction varies from germline; a read error may be responsible. CDR3 in DNA: TGCGCCAGCTCCACCGGGGGGAGCGGCTACACCTTC. Translation: CASSTGGSGYTF. The genes are TRBV12-3 or TRBV12-4 and TRBJ1-2; maybe TRBD1 (5 bases). This CDR3 comprises 12 residues.

The V call is TRBV7-3, the J call TRBJ2-2; TRBD2 matches 7 bases. Losses at the gene ends were 1 base for V and 6 bases for J; bases not matched to a gene: 2. Germline V gene data show CDR1 as SGHTA and CDR2 as FQGTGA. The CDR3 length is 14 residues. The DNA of the CDR3 is TGTGCCAGCAGCTTAAGTCGGGGGGCCGGGGAGCTGTTTTTT. It translates to CASSLSRGAGELFF.

V usage is TRBV6-1 and J usage is TRBJ2-5; TRBD2 matches 8 bases. The CDR3 spans 13 residues. The junction had 3 bases not matched to a gene; V was cut back by 6 bases and J by 3 bases. The germline V gene has CDR1 MNHNS and CDR2 SASEGT. The CDR3 DNA is TGTGCCAGCAGGCTAGCGGGCAAAGAGACCCAGTACTTC. Its translation is CASRLAGKETQYF.

This clonotype was seen more than once but under ten times. The chain is built from TRBV3-1 and TRBJ2-1; tentatively, D is TRBD2 (6 bases). Trimming stripped 1 base from V and 2 bases from J, with 15 bases between. Germline lookup yields CDR1 LGHDT and CDR2 YNNKEL (reference sequence). This CDR3 comprises 17 residues. The CDR3 protein is CASSQGVASDAYNEQFF. DNA for the CDR3: TGTGCCAGCAGCCAAGGAGTGGCTAGCGACGCCTACAATGAGCAGTTCTTC.